This is a list of T cell receptor beta chains from one sample in a study of shared T cell receptors in the human thymus. The data were produced by immunoSEQ multiplex PCR, yet TCRdb's version contains in-frame clones alone and is incomplete. The data contain roughly 560,000 clones, more than 75% of them singletons. The sample also formed part of further work on human thymus T cells.

The sequencing sample was made of thymocytes. The receptors were sampled from a boy younger than two with a congenital heart defect. Both conserved end residues are part of each CDR3. Fields, in order: D gene, V gene, J gene, clone size, CDR3 DNA, CDR3 protein. The D gene is left open where the match is weak. Clone size is not always given. Where it is, it says once, few, many or a class for expanded clones.

>-|TRBV4-2|TRBJ2-7|-
TGTGCCAGCAGCCAAGGGACTACGATACCCTACGAGCAGTACTTC
CASSQGTTIPYEQYF
>TRBD1|TRBV4-2|TRBJ2-3|-
TGTGCCAGCAGCCTGAGGGGGGACAGGGACACAGATACGCAGTATTTT
CASSLRGDRDTDTQYF
>TRBD2|TRBV7-2|TRBJ2-7|few
TGTGCCAGCAGCTCCCTAGCGGGAGAATCGTCCTACGAGCAGTACTTC
CASSSLAGESSYEQYF
>-|TRBV5-6|TRBJ2-1|-
TGTGCCAGCAGCTTTGATACACAGGTCAGCTCCTACAATGAGCAGTTCTTC
CASSFDTQVSSYNEQFF
>TRBD1|TRBV11-2|TRBJ2-5|-
TGTGCCAGCAGCTCCCCGGACAGGGTGGTAGAGACCCAGTACTTC
CASSSPDRVVETQYF
>TRBD2|TRBV6-1|TRBJ2-1|-
TGTGCCAGCAGTGCCGGGACTAGCGGGAGTGAGGGTGAGCAGTTCTTC
CASSAGTSGSEGEQFF
>TRBD1|TRBV11-2|TRBJ2-7|few
TGTGCCAGCAGCCCGACAGGGCTGGGTCTTACCGCTCCCTACGAGCAGTACTTC
CASSPTGLGLTAPYEQYF
>TRBD1|TRBV12-5|TRBJ2-7|-
TGTGCTAGTGGCTACCGGGACAGTAACGAGCAGTACTTC
CASGYRDSNEQYF
>-|TRBV6-5|TRBJ1-1|-
TGTGCCAGCAGTTATAACGGGATTGGAGCTTTCTTT
CASSYNGIGAFF
>-|TRBV9|TRBJ2-2|once
TGTGCCAGCAGCGTAGAGGCAGGGGACACCGGGGAGCTGTTTTTT
CASSVEAGDTGELFF
>TRBD2|TRBV4-2|TRBJ2-7|-
TGTGCCAGCAGCTTACTAGCGGCTTTCTCCTACGAGCAGTACTTC
CASSLLAAFSYEQYF
>TRBD1|TRBV6-1|TRBJ1-5|-
TGTGCCAGCAGTGAACGGGCCGGACAGGGCAATCAGCCCCAGCATTTT
CASSERAGQGNQPQHF
>-|TRBV30|TRBJ2-5|-
TGTGCCTGGAGTGTAGCCAACGTAGAGACCCAGTACTTC
CAWSVANVETQYF
>TRBD1|TRBV7-3|TRBJ2-7|-
TGTGCCAGCAGAACCGACAGGGGACTCTCCTACGAGCAGTACTTC
CASRTDRGLSYEQYF
>-|TRBV14|TRBJ1-3|-
TGTGCCAGCAGCCAAGTGGGGGGGCCCCTCATATATTTT
CASSQVGGPLIYF
>-|TRBV30|TRBJ1-5|-
TGTGCCTGGAGTGGACAGAGCAATCAGCCCCAGCATTTT
CAWSGQSNQPQHF
>TRBD1|TRBV2|TRBJ2-3|-
TGTGCCAGCAGTGAAGCCGCCGGGACAGACACAGATACGCAGTATTTT
CASSEAAGTDTDTQYF
>-|TRBV11-2|TRBJ1-2|-
TGTGCCAGCAGCTTAGGTTTGTTGCAGCGCCGGGGCTACACCTTC
CASSLGLLQRRGYTF
>TRBD1|TRBV11-3|TRBJ1-4|-
TGTGCCAGCAGCCCTGGACAGGGGGCGACGGCAACTAATGAAAAACTGTTTTTT
CASSPGQGATATNEKLFF
>TRBD1|TRBV27|TRBJ2-1|-
TGTGCCAGCAGTCTAGCCAGGGACAGGGGGCCCGACAATGAGCAGTTCTTC
CASSLARDRGPDNEQFF